This T cell receptor beta chain was profiled in a study of beta chain features in type 1 diabetes. Overall study: Researchers looked at fewer than 110 million sorted cells across all samples. Study-wide points: TCRB CDR3s from Type 1 diabetes patients were moderately but significantly shorter in all four CD4+ subsets.

A few counts support this clone. As yet, its antigen is unknown. Trimming cost V 8 bases and J 0 bases, with 10 bases left between them. The V gene's germline CDR1 is MNHEY and CDR2 SVGAGI. This CDR3 comprises 13 residues. Sequencing targeted expressed TCRB transcripts, as all isolated RNA had been reverse transcribed. It was found that naive, central memory and regulatory T cell samples averaged approximately 3.5 million reads. Libraries were prepared by immunoSEQ multiplex PCR; TCRdb keeps only in-frame clonotypes and omits some of them. The table includes a few hundred thousand clones, over 8.5% detected once.

Sequencing was carried out using central memory CD4+ T cells from blood. This TCR was recovered from a man aged 25 to 45 with type 1 diabetes. The chain uses TRBV6-5 and TRBJ2-5, with D hard to call. CDR3 DNA sequence: TGTGCCAGCCAGTTGGACGACCAAGAGACCCAGTACTTC. Residues: CASQLDDQETQYF.